The 31 T cell receptor beta chains below all came from one sample that was sequenced in a study of T cell responses to AZD1222 COVID-19 vaccine. Repertoires were generated with immunoSEQ multiplex PCR, while TCRdb's copy carries only in-frame clones and drops some. The repertoire includes more than 95,000 clones, around 89% of them detected once, and around 20% sits in the top ten. Sequences were derived from peripheral blood, sampled on day 0 of AZD1222 vaccination. The source is an adult in good health.

The V call is TRBV25-1, the J call TRBJ2-3; 10 nucleotides align to TRBD2. Germline assignment: CDR1 MGHDK and CDR2 SYGVNS. V lost 4 bases to trimming and J lost 8 bases; unmatched junction nucleotides: 12. This CDR3 contains 16 residues. The CDR3 bases are TGTGCCAGCAGTGCTTCCCAAGCGGGGGGGGCAGGTACGCAGTATTTT. It encodes CASSASQAGGAGTQYF.

V is TRBV10-3 and J is TRBJ2-6; D is perhaps TRBD1 (5 bases). Per the germline V gene, CDR1 is ENHRY and CDR2 is SYGVKD. CDR3 length: 14 amino acids. Trimming left V 9 bases short and J 1 base short, with 10 bases between. The CDR3 nucleotides are TGTGCCATTAGACAGATGTCTGGGGCCAACGTCCTGACTTTC. It yields the protein CAIRQMSGANVLTF.

The chain has TRBV4-2 and TRBJ2-7; D is perhaps TRBD2 (5 bases). This CDR3 has 15 amino acids. V was clipped by 4 bases and J by 2 bases, with 15 bases between them. Germline CDR1 and CDR2: LGHNA and YNFKEQ. The CDR3, as DNA: TGTGCCAGCAGCCTCTTAGGACTCAACCCCTACGAGCAGTACTTC. Protein: CASSLLGLNPYEQYF.

The chain links TRBV6-1 to TRBJ1-5; D unresolved. Germline V gives CDR1 MNHNS, CDR2 SASEGT. V was shortened by 4 bases and J by 5 bases, with 18 bases between the two germline ends. This CDR3 is built from 16 residues. The CDR3 reads CASSGELLPSDQPQHF. CDR3 nucleotides: TGTGCCAGCAGTGGGGAATTACTTCCTTCCGATCAGCCCCAGCATTTT.

The chain is built from TRBV7-9 and TRBJ1-2, with 7 bases aligning to TRBD1. Trimming at V came to 1 base and at J to 2 bases, leaving 16 bases not matched to a gene. The germline V gene has CDR1 SEHNR and CDR2 FQNEAQ (reference sequence). The CDR3 totals 19 residues. This chain's CDR3 is CASSLVGQAGKRKNYGYTF. CDR3 sequence (DNA): TGTGCCAGCAGCTTAGTAGGACAGGCCGGTAAAAGGAAAAACTATGGCTACACCTTC.

This rearrangement joins TRBV5-1 to TRBJ2-1, with D perhaps given as TRBD1 or TRBD2 (5 bases each). CDR3 length: 15 amino acids. Germline-derived CDR1 and CDR2 are SGHRS and YFSETQ. The ends were cut back, 4 bases at V and 7 bases at J, with 18 bases in the middle. The CDR3 DNA follows: TGCGCCAGCAGCGTCGGGACCTCTACGGGTAATGAGCAGTTCTTC. Residues: CASSVGTSTGNEQFF.

CDR3 nucleotides: TGTGCCTGGAGCTCAGGTCAGCCCCAGCATTTT. This translates into CAWSSGQPQHF. V is TRBV30 and J is TRBJ1-5; no definite D call. This CDR3 is built from 11 residues. The V and J ends lost 3 bases and 6 bases respectively, with 6 bases between them. Germline loops: CDR1 GTSNPN, CDR2 SVGIG (reference sequence).

The V and J genes are TRBV27 and TRBJ2-7; D is perhaps TRBD1 (5 bases). Germline CDR1 and CDR2: MNHEY and SMNVEV (reference sequence). V was trimmed by 1 base and J by 3 bases, leaving 10 bases between them. The CDR3 loop spans 14 amino acids. CDR3 protein: CASSLWQGFYEQYF. In DNA, the CDR3 is TGTGCCAGCAGTTTATGGCAGGGCTTCTACGAGCAGTACTTC.

As to this clone: The final CDR3 position lacks the conserved phenylalanine or tryptophan, pointing to a likely read error. The DNA for the CDR3 is TGTGCCAGCAGCCGGGGGACGTCGAATTCACCCCTCCACCTT. Protein product: CASSRGTSNSPLHL. The rearrangement uses TRBV7-9 and TRBJ1-6, with D tentatively TRBD1 (5 bases). The CDR3 extends over 14 amino acids. V was cut by 5 bases and J by 7 bases, with 12 bases left in between. Per germline, CDR1 SEHNR and CDR2 FQNEAQ (reference sequence).

The CDR3 DNA is TGTGCCAGCTCACCACCCAGTGTCGATGGCTACACCTTC. It yields the protein CASSPPSVDGYTF. This rearrangement joins TRBV18 to TRBJ1-2, with D uncertain. CDR3 length equals 13 residues. Germline lookup yields CDR1 KGHSH and CDR2 LQKENI. The V end lost 0 bases, the J end lost 6 bases, and 8 bases lay between the germline ends.

The V gene is TRBV5-1, the J gene TRBJ1-1, with a possible D match to TRBD1 (5 bases). The CDR3 runs 13 residues. Germline values: CDR1 SGHRS, CDR2 YFSETQ. Trimming left V 5 bases short and J 5 bases short, with 13 bases between. CDR3 amino acids: CASRWDRETEAFF. The CDR3 bases are TGCGCCAGCAGATGGGACCGGGAAACTGAAGCTTTCTTT.

This clone was counted between two and nine times. Other nucleotide sequences from this sample produce the same CDR3. The rearrangement uses TRBV27 and TRBJ1-2; no reliable D call. This CDR3 has 13 residues. Germline V CDR1 and CDR2: MNHEY, SMNVEV (reference sequence). V lost 3 bases, J lost 4 bases, and 9 bases lay in between. CDR3 nucleotides: TGTGCCAGCAGTTTTAACAGAGGCTATGGCTACACCTTC. This sequence encodes CASSFNRGYGYTF.

This clone was recorded once. The gene calls are TRBV12-5 and TRBJ2-7; D might be TRBD1 (5 bases). Germline CDR1 LGHNT, CDR2 FRNRAP. V lost 1 base to trimming and J lost 1 base, with 17 bases between them. This CDR3 has 17 residues. The chain's CDR3 is CASGLDTGGVKSYEQYF. The CDR3 coding sequence is TGTGCTAGTGGTTTGGATACAGGTGGAGTGAAATCCTACGAGCAGTACTTC.

This CDR3 reads CASSLAGQVSNSPLHF. DNA of the CDR3: TGCGCCAGCAGCTTGGCCGGGCAGGTTTCGAATTCACCCCTCCACTTT. This chain joins TRBV5-1 and TRBJ1-6; D unclear. Germline assignment: CDR1 SGHRS and CDR2 YFSETQ. Trimming removed 0 bases at V and 7 bases at J, with 14 bases between. The CDR3 length is 16 residues.

The chain joins TRBV27 to TRBJ2-5; D is perhaps TRBD1 or TRBD2 (6 bases each). The CDR3 sequence is 17 residues long. V was cut by 5 bases and J by 5 bases, with 24 bases left in between. Germline assignment: CDR1 MNHEY and CDR2 SMNVEV (reference sequence). The DNA for the CDR3 is TGTGCCAGCAGTCCGATCCTCGTAGTGGGGGGCGGGGAGACCCAGTACTTC. Translated, it gives CASSPILVVGGGETQYF.

With respect to this clone: At one of its ends the junction is not consistent with the germline gene, which may arise from a read error. The chain is built from TRBV27 and TRBJ1-1; a possible D gene is TRBD1 (5 bases). In germline, CDR1 is MNHEY, CDR2 SMNVEV (reference sequence). The CDR3 has 13 amino acids. CDR3 in DNA: TGTGCCAGCAGTTTATCGAATCGTGAAAGGGGTATCTTT. This codes for CASSLSNRERGIF.

This sequence joins TRBV19 and TRBJ2-1; D ambiguous. Germline V lookup: CDR1 LNHDA, CDR2 SQIVND (reference sequence). The CDR3 is 16 residues long. The V and J ends lost 3 bases and 0 bases respectively, with 12 bases between them. The CDR3 region has the DNA TGTGCCAGTAGTATGCCCACCCGAAGCTCCTACAATGAGCAGTTCTTC. This gives the protein CASSMPTRSSYNEQFF. The full variable domain, rest sourced from reference TRBV19 and TRBJ2-1, is DGGITQSPKYLFRKEGQNVTLSCEQNLNHDAMYWYRQDPGQGLRLIYYSQIVNDFQKGDIAEGYSVSREKKESFPLTVTSAQKNPTAFYLCASSMPTRSSYNEQFFGPGTRLTVL.

The V and J genes are TRBV7-2 and TRBJ2-3; 12 bases map to TRBD2. The V segment lost 1 base and the J segment 11 bases; nucleotides outside the gene matches: 16. Germline CDR1 and CDR2: SGHTA and FQGNSA. The CDR3 extends over 18 amino acids. The CDR3 region is CASSLVLTSGGLGNLQYF. CDR3 DNA sequence: TGTGCCAGCAGCTTAGTGCTGACTAGCGGGGGCCTGGGAAATCTGCAGTATTTT.

The chain links TRBV6-1 to TRBJ2-7; 8 nucleotides agree with TRBD2. This CDR3 is 14 amino acids long. The junction had 6 bases not matched to a gene; V was cut back by 2 bases and J by 6 bases. Germline V CDR1 and CDR2: MNHNS, SASEGT. CDR3 nucleotide sequence: TGTGCCAGCAGTGAACCGGGGGGGCGGTTCGAGCAGTACTTC. This translates into CASSEPGGRFEQYF.

This clone is a singleton in its sample. This sequence joins TRBV27 and TRBJ1-6, with 7 bases identical to TRBD1. The CDR3 runs to 16 residues. J was trimmed by 9 bases and V by 4 bases; bases with no gene match: 12. Per germline, CDR1 MNHEY and CDR2 SMNVEV (reference sequence). CDR3 coding DNA: TGTGCCAGCAGTTCACGATTCAGGGGGATAGCTTCACCCCTCCACTTT. It yields the protein CASSSRFRGIASPLHF.

The chain couples TRBV18 to TRBJ1-2, with D possibly TRBD1 on 6 matching bases. Germline V lookup: CDR1 KGHSH, CDR2 LQKENI. V was pared by 3 bases and J by 4 bases, with 24 bases between. CDR3 length: 18 residues. Written as DNA, the CDR3 is TGTGCCAGCTCACCTCTCACCCGACAGGATCCCACTCCCTATGGCTACACCTTC. Translating it yields CASSPLTRQDPTPYGYTF.

This clone has a single count. The chain carries TRBV25-1 and TRBJ1-2; 7 bases line up with TRBD1. CDR3 length: 14 residues. After removal of 3 bases from V and 0 bases from J, the junction contained 1 base not matched to a gene. Germline CDR1 MGHDK, CDR2 SYGVNS. This CDR3 reads CASSEGTANYGYTF. The CDR3 bases are TGTGCCAGCAGTGAGGGGACAGCTAACTATGGCTACACCTTC.

The rearrangement links TRBV30 to TRBJ2-7; D might be TRBD2 (6 bases). This CDR3 has 12 residues. V was shortened by 7 bases and J by 2 bases, with 12 bases between the two germline ends. The germline gives CDR1 GTSNPN, CDR2 SVGIG (reference sequence). The CDR3, as DNA: TGTGCCTACGGGTGGGGGGCCTACGAGCAGTACTTC. Residues: CAYGWGAYEQYF.

The chain carries TRBV7-9 and TRBJ1-2; D uncertain. V gave up 0 bases and J gave up 8 bases, with 7 bases separating them. CDR3 length: 12 residues. Per the germline V gene, CDR1 is SEHNR and CDR2 is FQNEAQ (reference sequence). Here the CDR3 reads CASSLAPRGYTF. DNA of the CDR3: TGTGCCAGCAGCTTAGCTCCTAGGGGCTACACCTTC.

The V call is TRBV20-1, the J call TRBJ2-1; D call uncertain. The germline V gene has CDR1 DFQATT and CDR2 SNEGSKA (reference sequence). V was cut by 6 bases and J by 8 bases, with 11 bases left in between. The length of the CDR3 is 11 residues. Written as DNA, the CDR3 is TGCAGTGCACCAACGTATGATGAGCAGTTCTTC. As protein: CSAPTYDEQFF.

V gene TRBV10-3 combines with J gene TRBJ1-5; 8 bases align to TRBD1. The CDR3 loop spans 13 amino acids. The V gene end was trimmed by 6 bases and the J gene end by 6 bases; junction bases not matched to a gene: 4. Germline V gene lookup returns CDR1 ENHRY and CDR2 SYGVKD. CDR3 DNA sequence: TGTGCCATCAGCGGACAGGGCAGTCAGCCCCAGCATTTT. The encoded protein is CAISGQGSQPQHF.

This chain uses TRBV7-8 with TRBJ1-1; D is undetermined. Between the trimmed V and J ends, which lost 1 base and 5 bases, there was a span of 8 bases. The germline CDR1 and CDR2 sequences are SGHVS and FQNEAQ. The CDR3 is made up of 13 amino acids. The DNA for the CDR3 is TGTGCCAGCAGCTTAGTATCGGTAACTGAAGCTTTCTTT. Its protein is CASSLVSVTEAFF.

V and J are TRBV27 and TRBJ2-7; no definite D call. This CDR3 comprises 16 residues. The V and J ends lost 2 bases and 5 bases respectively, with 19 bases between them. Germline CDR1 MNHEY, CDR2 SMNVEV (reference sequence). CDR3 nucleotide sequence: TGTGCCAGCAGTTTAAATGTGGCGGTGACTGGGGACGAGCAGTACTTC. Its translation: CASSLNVAVTGDEQYF.

J is TRBJ2-5 and V is TRBV12-5; possibly TRBD1 or TRBD2 for D (6 bases each). With 0 bases removed from V and 5 bases from J, the gap between germline ends came to 16 bases. Per germline, CDR1 LGHNT and CDR2 FRNRAP. The CDR3 covers 16 residues. The DNA for the CDR3 is TGTGCTAGTGGTTTGGTAGTTGGGGGGCCGCGGGAGACCCAGTACTTC. This sequence encodes CASGLVVGGPRETQYF.

The V and J genes are TRBV21-1 and TRBJ2-1; TRBD1, the D gene given by the table, was not confirmed from the DNA. TRBV21-1 counts as a pseudogene. CDR3 length: 18 amino acids. CDR3 region: CASSKAARGTGENNEQFF. The CDR3 DNA follows: TGTGCCAGCAGCAAAGCCGCGAGGGGAACAGGGGAGAACAATGAGCAGTTCTTC.

V usage is TRBV7-9 and J usage is TRBJ2-3; 7 nucleotides align to TRBD1. Germline CDR1 SEHNR, CDR2 FQNEAQ (reference sequence). This CDR3 spans 14 amino acids. The ends lost 4 bases at V and 7 bases at J; junction bases unmatched: 8. The CDR3 protein is CASSSRIGGHTQYF. CDR3 in DNA: TGTGCCAGCAGCTCCAGGATAGGGGGCCATACGCAGTATTTT.